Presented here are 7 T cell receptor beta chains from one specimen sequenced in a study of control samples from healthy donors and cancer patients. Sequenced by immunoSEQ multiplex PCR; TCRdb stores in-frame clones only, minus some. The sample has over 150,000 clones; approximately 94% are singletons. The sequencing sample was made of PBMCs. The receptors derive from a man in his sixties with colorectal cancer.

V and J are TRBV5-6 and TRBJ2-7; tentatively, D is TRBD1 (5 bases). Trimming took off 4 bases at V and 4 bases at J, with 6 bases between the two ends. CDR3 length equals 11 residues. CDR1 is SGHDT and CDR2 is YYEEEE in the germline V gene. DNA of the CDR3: TGTGCCAGCAGCAGGGGTTACGAGCAGTACTTC. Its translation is CASSRGYEQYF.

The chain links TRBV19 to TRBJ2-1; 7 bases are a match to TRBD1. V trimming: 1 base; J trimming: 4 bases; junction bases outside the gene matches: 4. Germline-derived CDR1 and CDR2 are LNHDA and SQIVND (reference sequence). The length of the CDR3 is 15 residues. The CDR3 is CASSIGDSRYNEQFF. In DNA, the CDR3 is TGTGCCAGTAGTATAGGGGACAGCCGATACAATGAGCAGTTCTTC.

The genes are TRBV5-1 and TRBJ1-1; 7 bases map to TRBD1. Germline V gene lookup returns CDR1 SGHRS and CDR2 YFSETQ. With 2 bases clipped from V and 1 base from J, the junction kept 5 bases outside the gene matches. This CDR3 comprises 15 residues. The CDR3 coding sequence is TGCGCCAGCAGCTTAACAGGGGAAGGGAACACTGAAGCTTTCTTT. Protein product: CASSLTGEGNTEAFF.

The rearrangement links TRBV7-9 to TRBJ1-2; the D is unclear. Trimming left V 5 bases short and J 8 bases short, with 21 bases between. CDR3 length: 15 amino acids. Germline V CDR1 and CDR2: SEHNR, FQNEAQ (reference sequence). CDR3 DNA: TGTGCCAGCAGCCGATACGCCGGGGATCCTCAAGGCTACACCTTC. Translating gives CASSRYAGDPQGYTF.

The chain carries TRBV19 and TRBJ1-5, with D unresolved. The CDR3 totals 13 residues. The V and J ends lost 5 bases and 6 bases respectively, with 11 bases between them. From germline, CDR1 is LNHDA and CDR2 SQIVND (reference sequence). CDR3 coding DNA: TGTGCCAGTAGTCGGACCGTAGGTCAGCCCCAGCATTTT. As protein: CASSRTVGQPQHF.

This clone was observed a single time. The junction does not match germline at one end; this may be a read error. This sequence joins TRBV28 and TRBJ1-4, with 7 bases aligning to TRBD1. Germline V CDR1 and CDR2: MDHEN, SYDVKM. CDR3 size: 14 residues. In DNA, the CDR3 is TGTGCCTGCAGGGGGTTTCGATCTAATGAAAAACTGTTTTTT. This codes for CACRGFRSNEKLFF.

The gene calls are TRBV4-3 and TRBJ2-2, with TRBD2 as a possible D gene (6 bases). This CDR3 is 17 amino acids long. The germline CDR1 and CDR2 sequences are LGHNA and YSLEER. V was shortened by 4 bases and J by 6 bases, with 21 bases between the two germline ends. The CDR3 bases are TGCGCCAGCAGCCGTCAACTGGGACTGGGTGTCGCCGGGGAGCTGTTTTTT. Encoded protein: CASSRQLGLGVAGELFF.